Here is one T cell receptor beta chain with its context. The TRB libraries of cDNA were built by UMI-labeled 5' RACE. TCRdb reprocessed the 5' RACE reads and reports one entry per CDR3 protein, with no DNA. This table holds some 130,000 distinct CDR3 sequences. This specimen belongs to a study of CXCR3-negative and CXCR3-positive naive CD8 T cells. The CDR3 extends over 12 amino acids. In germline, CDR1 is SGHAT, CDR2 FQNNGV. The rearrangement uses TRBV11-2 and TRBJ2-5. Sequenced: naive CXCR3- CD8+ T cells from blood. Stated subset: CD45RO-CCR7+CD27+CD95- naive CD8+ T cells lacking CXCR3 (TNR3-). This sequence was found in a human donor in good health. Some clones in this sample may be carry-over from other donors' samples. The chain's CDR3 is CASSSEQETQYF.